These 5 T cell receptor beta chains were sequenced from one sample in a study of blood T cells in healthy people across ages. Primed by a sample-barcoded 5' primer and a J-beta primer mix, a second PCR proceeded for about 6 to 11 cycles. MiXCR was run by TCRdb on the 5' RACE reads, yielding one entry per CDR3 protein. In the table there are some 1.4 million distinct CDR3 sequences, 42% of which are singletons. The material sequenced was blood. Every receptor here comes from a young woman in good health.

This rearrangement joins TRBV9 to TRBJ1-6, with 8 bases that match TRBD1. After removal of 2 bases from V and 7 bases from J, the junction contained 8 bases not matched to a gene. Germline V gene sequence: CDR1 SGDLS, CDR2 YYNGEE. The CDR3 has 16 residues. The DNA of the CDR3 is TGTGCCAGCAGCGTCTCAGGGGGCCAGGGAAATTCACCCCTCCACTTT. The encoded protein is CASSVSGGQGNSPLHF.

The chain carries TRBV4-2 and TRBJ2-1; 8 bases fit TRBD2. Trimming at V came to 0 bases and at J to 0 bases, leaving 7 bases not matched to a gene. The CDR3 covers 18 residues. Germline assignment: CDR1 LGHNA and CDR2 YNFKEQ. The DNA of the CDR3 is TGTGCCAGCAGCCAAGATCGGGGGGGGCGGGGCTCCTACAATGAGCAGTTCTTC. Protein: CASSQDRGGRGSYNEQFF.

The V and J genes are TRBV6-1 and TRBJ1-2; the D is unclear. The CDR3 sequence is 13 residues long. Trimming pared 4 bases from V and 4 bases from J, leaving 10 bases between. Per germline, CDR1 MNHNS and CDR2 SASEGT. The DNA for the CDR3 is TGTGCCAGCAGTGCGGGTTCCCTCTATGGCTACACCTTC. Its translation: CASSAGSLYGYTF.

The chain employs TRBV12-3 or TRBV12-4 and TRBJ2-1, with TRBD2 identical over 12 bases. Losses at the gene ends were 5 bases for V and 8 bases for J; bases not matched to a gene: 10. This CDR3 has 16 residues. The CDR3 region is CASSRMRLAGVDEQFF. The CDR3 DNA is TGTGCCAGCAGTCGAATGAGACTAGCGGGAGTTGATGAGCAGTTCTTC.

The chain carries TRBV7-9 and TRBJ2-1; 7 nucleotides align to TRBD1. V shed 4 bases, J shed 2 bases, and the junction held 5 bases outside the gene matches. From germline, CDR1 is SEHNR and CDR2 FQNEAQ (reference sequence). This CDR3 has 15 residues. The chain's CDR3 is CASSSEDRTYNEQFF. For the CDR3, the DNA is TGTGCCAGCAGCTCAGAGGACAGGACCTACAATGAGCAGTTCTTC.